Below, one T cell receptor beta chain is given with its context. Between the trimmed V and J ends, which lost 5 bases and 9 bases, there was a span of 15 bases. This CDR3 is 13 amino acids long. Germline CDR1 reads SGHTA; CDR2 reads FQGTGA. The record originates from a study of blood T cells in healthy people across ages. A second roughly 6 to 12 cycle PCR used barcoded and J-beta primers. In TCRdb, the 5' RACE reads were re-called with MiXCR into one record per CDR3 protein. In the table there are approximately 830,000 distinct CDR3 sequences, 62% of which are singletons. This receptor was taken from a young man in good health. Sequenced: blood. The chain recombines TRBV7-3 with TRBJ2-3; D is ambiguous. This CDR3 is CASSPFYYETQYF. In DNA form, the CDR3 reads TGTGCCAGCAGCCCTTTCTACTATGAGACGCAGTATTTT.